One and the same sample provided the 22 T cell receptor beta chains below, sequenced in a study of T cell changes during pregnancy in multiple sclerosis. Sequencing used immunoSEQ multiplex PCR; TCRdb keeps in-frame clones, though not all of them. The top ten clones hold 3% to 3.5% of a sample with 60,000 to 80,000 clones, 70% to 90% of them seen once. The sample in question was peripheral blood, obtained before pregnancy. Every receptor here comes from a female donor with multiple sclerosis, enrolled in a pregnancy study.

The rearrangement uses TRBV7-2 and TRBJ2-5, with 15 bases identical to TRBD2. V was pared by 6 bases and J by 4 bases, with 12 bases of the junction left unmatched. The V gene's germline CDR1 is SGHTA and CDR2 FQGNSA. The CDR3 contains 18 residues. The CDR3 reads CASSVGTSGGRERETQYF. Here the CDR3 DNA reads TGTGCCAGCAGTGTCGGGACTAGCGGGGGGAGGGAGCGAGAGACCCAGTACTTC.

The chain links TRBV6-6 to TRBJ2-1, with 9 bases that match TRBD2. This CDR3 has 14 residues. The junction had 3 bases not matched to a gene; V was cut back by 5 bases and J by 4 bases. Germline CDR1 MNHNY, CDR2 SVGAGI (reference sequence). This CDR3 reads CASSASGNYNEQFF. The CDR3, as DNA: TGTGCCAGCAGTGCTAGCGGGAATTACAATGAGCAGTTCTTC.

J is TRBJ2-1 and V is TRBV7-2; D unclear. This CDR3 comprises 17 residues. Germline V gene data show CDR1 as SGHTA and CDR2 as FQGNSA. Between the trimmed V and J ends, which lost 4 bases and 6 bases, there was a span of 22 bases. CDR3 in DNA: TGTGCCAGCAGCTCCTCTTTACGGTTTGTAGTAGCCAATGAGCAGTTCTTC. Its translation: CASSSSLRFVVANEQFF.

V and J are TRBV2 and TRBJ2-3; TRBD2 matches at 9 bases. The V gene's germline CDR1 is SNHLY and CDR2 FYNNEI. There are 14 residues in the CDR3. The V gene end was trimmed by 4 bases and the J gene end by 4 bases; junction bases not matched to a gene: 3. The CDR3: CASSAAGGPDTQYF. The CDR3 DNA reads TGTGCCAGCAGTGCGGCGGGAGGGCCAGATACGCAGTATTTT.

The CDR3 sequence: CASSLVGPLNTEAFF. DNA of the CDR3: TGCGCCAGCAGCTTGGTTGGGCCCCTGAACACTGAAGCTTTCTTT. The chain uses TRBV5-1 and TRBJ1-1; D is unresolved. Trimming removed 0 bases from V and 0 bases from J, with 9 bases in between. CDR1 is SGHRS and CDR2 is YFSETQ in the germline V gene. The CDR3 is 15 residues long.

The chain has TRBV19 and TRBJ2-7, with D unresolved. The CDR3 sequence is 15 residues long. V lost 5 bases and J lost 2, with 16 bases in between. Per the germline V gene, CDR1 is LNHDA and CDR2 is SQIVND (reference sequence). CDR3 region: CASSLWAGYPYEQYF. Here the CDR3 DNA reads TGTGCCAGTAGTCTCTGGGCAGGTTACCCCTACGAGCAGTACTTC.

This chain uses TRBV5-1 with TRBJ2-3; possible D gene TRBD2, 6 bases. CDR3 size: 14 residues. The ends were cut back, 5 bases at V and 3 bases at J, with 13 bases in the middle. CDR1 is SGHRS, CDR2 YFSETQ, per germline. CDR3 nucleotides: TGCGCCAGCAGGCGGTTGGAGGGGACAGATACGCAGTATTTT. Protein: CASRRLEGTDTQYF. Based on the CDR3 plus reference TRBV5-1 and TRBJ2-3, the full variable domain is KAGVTQTPRYLIKTRGQQVTLSCSPISGHRSVSWYQQTPGQGLQFLFEYFSETQRNKGNFPGRFSGRQFSNSRSEMNVSTLELGDSALYLCASRRLEGTDTQYFGPGTRLTVL.

The genes are TRBV29-1 and TRBJ1-1; D may be TRBD1 (5 bases). The CDR3 consists of 14 residues. Germline-derived CDR1 and CDR2 are SQVTM and ANQGSEA. V was trimmed by 6 bases and J by 0 bases, leaving 14 bases between them. The CDR3 protein is CSVDTGPMNTEAFF. CDR3 bases: TGCAGCGTGGACACAGGTCCGATGAACACTGAAGCTTTCTTT. The full variable domain, completed using reference TRBV29-1 and TRBJ1-1, is SAVISQKPSRDICQRGTSLTIQCQVDSQVTMMFWYRQQPGQSLTLIATANQGSEATYESGFVIDKFPISRPNLTFSTLTVSNMSPEDSSIYLCSVDTGPMNTEAFFGQGTRLTVV.

The chain combines TRBV18 with TRBJ2-7; the D gene is possibly TRBD2 (6 bases). The V gene's germline CDR1 is KGHSH and CDR2 LQKENI. The CDR3 is 14 residues long. Trimming stripped 5 bases from V and 0 bases from J, with 11 bases between. CDR3 loop: CASSLVGGSYEQYF. The CDR3 nucleotides read TGTGCCAGCTCATTAGTGGGGGGCTCCTACGAGCAGTACTTC.

The chain combines TRBV4-2 with TRBJ2-1, with 8 bases fitting TRBD2. J lost 5 bases, V lost 1 base, and 4 bases had no gene match. CDR3 size: 15 residues. Germline lookup yields CDR1 LGHNA and CDR2 YNFKEQ. The CDR3 loop is CASSQVARGDNEQFF. Written as DNA, the CDR3 is TGTGCCAGCAGCCAAGTCGCGCGGGGGGACAATGAGCAGTTCTTC.

J is TRBJ1-5 and V is TRBV7-9; D is possibly TRBD1 (5 bases). The CDR3 is made up of 14 amino acids. Germline V CDR1 and CDR2: SEHNR, FQNEAQ (reference sequence). Trimming removed 3 bases from V and 6 bases from J, with 12 bases in between. This chain's CDR3 is CASSFSQGVQPQHF. CDR3 coding DNA: TGTGCCAGCAGCTTTAGTCAGGGTGTTCAGCCCCAGCATTTT.

The chain carries TRBV29-1 and TRBJ2-2, with 7 bases matching TRBD2. The CDR3 contains 15 residues. The germline V gene encodes CDR1 SQVTM and CDR2 ANQGSEA. V was pared by 5 bases and J by 5 bases, with 11 bases of the junction left unmatched. CDR3 bases: TGCAGCGTTCGAAGCGGGGCCCCGCGGACCGGGGAGCTGTTTTTT. It is translated as CSVRSGAPRTGELFF.

The chain is built from TRBV2 and TRBJ2-5; no reliable D call. The CDR3 runs to 11 residues. The germline V and J ends were trimmed by 4 bases and 4 bases, with 4 bases remaining between them. Germline V gives CDR1 SNHLY, CDR2 FYNNEI. This chain's CDR3 is CASSVRETQYF. CDR3 nucleotide sequence: TGTGCCAGCAGTGTTAGAGAGACCCAGTACTTC.

The chain recombines TRBV18 with TRBJ2-7; 9 bases line up with TRBD1. V trimming: 3 bases; J trimming: 0 bases; junction bases outside the gene matches: 3. Germline CDR1 KGHSH, CDR2 LQKENI. This CDR3 is 15 amino acids long. CDR3 protein: CASSPGQGGSYEQYF. CDR3 coding DNA: TGTGCCAGCTCACCGGGACAGGGTGGCTCCTACGAGCAGTACTTC.

The chain recombines TRBV25-1 with TRBJ1-2; TRBD1 agrees at 9 bases. The CDR3 runs 13 residues. With V trimmed by 10 bases and J by 8 bases, 11 bases remained unmatched. CDR1 is MGHDK, CDR2 SYGVNS, per germline. CDR3 in DNA: TGTGCCACTGCTCAAACCGGGACAGGGGGCTACACCTTC. Encoded protein: CATAQTGTGGYTF.

This sequence joins TRBV7-8 and TRBJ2-5, with 8 bases aligning to TRBD2. Germline values: CDR1 SGHVS, CDR2 FQNEAQ. Unmatched junction bases numbered 7, after V lost 6 bases and J lost 4 bases. This CDR3 is 14 amino acids long. CDR3: CASSRGRTIETQYF. As DNA, the CDR3 is TGTGCCAGCAGTCGCGGGAGGACAATAGAGACCCAGTACTTC.

The J gene is TRBJ2-1, the V gene TRBV10-3; 10 bases map to TRBD1. The V segment lost 7 bases and the J segment 7 bases; nucleotides outside the gene matches: 4. The CDR3 spans 13 residues. Germline CDR1 ENHRY, CDR2 SYGVKD. This CDR3 reads CAINRQGANEQFF. For the CDR3, the DNA is TGTGCCATCAATCGACAGGGGGCGAATGAGCAGTTCTTC.

The rearrangement links TRBV14 to TRBJ1-2; TRBD1 agrees at 10 bases. This CDR3 is built from 13 residues. Trimming at V came to 4 bases and at J to 8 bases, leaving 4 bases not matched to a gene. From germline, CDR1 is SGHDN and CDR2 FVKESK. The CDR3 region is CASSPPGQGGYTF. DNA of the CDR3: TGTGCCAGCAGCCCGCCGGGACAGGGGGGCTACACCTTC.

The chain carries TRBV28 and TRBJ2-2; no clear D gene. CDR1 is MDHEN, CDR2 SYDVKM, per germline. The CDR3 is 15 residues long. V dropped 7 bases and J dropped 3 bases, with 15 bases sitting between them. The CDR3: CASISGDRDTGELFF. DNA for the CDR3: TGTGCCAGCATATCCGGAGATCGGGACACCGGGGAGCTGTTTTTT.

This clone was found once. The rearrangement uses TRBV7-2 and TRBJ2-7; TRBD1 aligns across 8 bases. In germline, CDR1 is SGHTA, CDR2 FQGNSA. There are 14 residues in the CDR3. Trimming removed 4 bases from V and 2 bases from J; junction bases left unmatched: 4. For the CDR3, the DNA is TGTGCCAGCAGCTCCGGGACAGGAACCTACGAGCAGTACTTC. This codes for CASSSGTGTYEQYF.

This sequence joins TRBV4-3 and TRBJ2-2, with TRBD1 matching 9 bases. Trimming took 4 bases from V and 3 from J; bases not matched to a gene: 3. CDR1 and CDR2 (germline): LGHNA, YSLEER. The CDR3 runs 15 residues. In nucleotides, the CDR3 is TGCGCCAGCAGCCCATGGGACAGGGACACCGGGGAGCTGTTTTTT. It encodes CASSPWDRDTGELFF.

The chain uses TRBV5-1 and TRBJ2-3, with D possibly being TRBD1 (6 bases). Germline CDR1 and CDR2: SGHRS and YFSETQ. This CDR3 comprises 14 residues. The V and J ends lost 4 bases and 2 bases respectively, with 11 bases between them. The CDR3: CASSQRQDTDTQYF. The DNA of the CDR3 is TGCGCCAGCAGCCAAAGACAGGACACAGATACGCAGTATTTT.